This T cell receptor beta chain is drawn from a study of T cells expressing NK-cell markers. Germline V lookup: CDR1 PRHDT, CDR2 FYEKMQ (reference sequence). There are 13 residues in the CDR3. TCRdb processed the 5' RACE reads again and assigns one entry to each CDR3 protein, with no DNA. The sample totals a few hundred thousand distinct CDR3 sequences. The chain employs TRBV13 and TRBJ2-7; TCRdb outputs TRBD1, but without DNA this stays unchecked. The TCR sequence derives from a man between 18 and 69 years old in good health. Input material: blood T cells: a sorted CD56 or NKG2C T cell subset, CD4+ or CD8+ T cells, or bulk PBMC T cells (not recorded which). The CDR3 is CASSPGTPSEQYF.